This T cell receptor (beta chain) was observed in a study of CD8 T cells in ankylosing spondylitis. TCRdb re-called the 5' RACE reads with MiXCR, one entry per CDR3 protein. The sample records 150,000 to 200,000 distinct CDR3 sequences, 9.5% to 13% being singletons. This clonotype has ten or more counts. The sample consisted of blood, either unsorted or a sorted T cell fraction (not recorded which). This clonotype was sampled from a male donor with ankylosing spondylitis or in good health (not recorded which).

The CDR3 region is CASTADSISYNEQFF. CDR3 DNA sequence: TGTGCCAGCACGGCGGACAGTATCTCCTACAATGAGCAGTTCTTC. The chain has TRBV27 and TRBJ2-1; TRBD1 is a possible D gene (6 bases). Germline values: CDR1 MNHEY, CDR2 SMNVEV (reference sequence). V was cut by 7 bases and J by 0 bases, with 13 bases left in between. The CDR3 is 15 amino acids.